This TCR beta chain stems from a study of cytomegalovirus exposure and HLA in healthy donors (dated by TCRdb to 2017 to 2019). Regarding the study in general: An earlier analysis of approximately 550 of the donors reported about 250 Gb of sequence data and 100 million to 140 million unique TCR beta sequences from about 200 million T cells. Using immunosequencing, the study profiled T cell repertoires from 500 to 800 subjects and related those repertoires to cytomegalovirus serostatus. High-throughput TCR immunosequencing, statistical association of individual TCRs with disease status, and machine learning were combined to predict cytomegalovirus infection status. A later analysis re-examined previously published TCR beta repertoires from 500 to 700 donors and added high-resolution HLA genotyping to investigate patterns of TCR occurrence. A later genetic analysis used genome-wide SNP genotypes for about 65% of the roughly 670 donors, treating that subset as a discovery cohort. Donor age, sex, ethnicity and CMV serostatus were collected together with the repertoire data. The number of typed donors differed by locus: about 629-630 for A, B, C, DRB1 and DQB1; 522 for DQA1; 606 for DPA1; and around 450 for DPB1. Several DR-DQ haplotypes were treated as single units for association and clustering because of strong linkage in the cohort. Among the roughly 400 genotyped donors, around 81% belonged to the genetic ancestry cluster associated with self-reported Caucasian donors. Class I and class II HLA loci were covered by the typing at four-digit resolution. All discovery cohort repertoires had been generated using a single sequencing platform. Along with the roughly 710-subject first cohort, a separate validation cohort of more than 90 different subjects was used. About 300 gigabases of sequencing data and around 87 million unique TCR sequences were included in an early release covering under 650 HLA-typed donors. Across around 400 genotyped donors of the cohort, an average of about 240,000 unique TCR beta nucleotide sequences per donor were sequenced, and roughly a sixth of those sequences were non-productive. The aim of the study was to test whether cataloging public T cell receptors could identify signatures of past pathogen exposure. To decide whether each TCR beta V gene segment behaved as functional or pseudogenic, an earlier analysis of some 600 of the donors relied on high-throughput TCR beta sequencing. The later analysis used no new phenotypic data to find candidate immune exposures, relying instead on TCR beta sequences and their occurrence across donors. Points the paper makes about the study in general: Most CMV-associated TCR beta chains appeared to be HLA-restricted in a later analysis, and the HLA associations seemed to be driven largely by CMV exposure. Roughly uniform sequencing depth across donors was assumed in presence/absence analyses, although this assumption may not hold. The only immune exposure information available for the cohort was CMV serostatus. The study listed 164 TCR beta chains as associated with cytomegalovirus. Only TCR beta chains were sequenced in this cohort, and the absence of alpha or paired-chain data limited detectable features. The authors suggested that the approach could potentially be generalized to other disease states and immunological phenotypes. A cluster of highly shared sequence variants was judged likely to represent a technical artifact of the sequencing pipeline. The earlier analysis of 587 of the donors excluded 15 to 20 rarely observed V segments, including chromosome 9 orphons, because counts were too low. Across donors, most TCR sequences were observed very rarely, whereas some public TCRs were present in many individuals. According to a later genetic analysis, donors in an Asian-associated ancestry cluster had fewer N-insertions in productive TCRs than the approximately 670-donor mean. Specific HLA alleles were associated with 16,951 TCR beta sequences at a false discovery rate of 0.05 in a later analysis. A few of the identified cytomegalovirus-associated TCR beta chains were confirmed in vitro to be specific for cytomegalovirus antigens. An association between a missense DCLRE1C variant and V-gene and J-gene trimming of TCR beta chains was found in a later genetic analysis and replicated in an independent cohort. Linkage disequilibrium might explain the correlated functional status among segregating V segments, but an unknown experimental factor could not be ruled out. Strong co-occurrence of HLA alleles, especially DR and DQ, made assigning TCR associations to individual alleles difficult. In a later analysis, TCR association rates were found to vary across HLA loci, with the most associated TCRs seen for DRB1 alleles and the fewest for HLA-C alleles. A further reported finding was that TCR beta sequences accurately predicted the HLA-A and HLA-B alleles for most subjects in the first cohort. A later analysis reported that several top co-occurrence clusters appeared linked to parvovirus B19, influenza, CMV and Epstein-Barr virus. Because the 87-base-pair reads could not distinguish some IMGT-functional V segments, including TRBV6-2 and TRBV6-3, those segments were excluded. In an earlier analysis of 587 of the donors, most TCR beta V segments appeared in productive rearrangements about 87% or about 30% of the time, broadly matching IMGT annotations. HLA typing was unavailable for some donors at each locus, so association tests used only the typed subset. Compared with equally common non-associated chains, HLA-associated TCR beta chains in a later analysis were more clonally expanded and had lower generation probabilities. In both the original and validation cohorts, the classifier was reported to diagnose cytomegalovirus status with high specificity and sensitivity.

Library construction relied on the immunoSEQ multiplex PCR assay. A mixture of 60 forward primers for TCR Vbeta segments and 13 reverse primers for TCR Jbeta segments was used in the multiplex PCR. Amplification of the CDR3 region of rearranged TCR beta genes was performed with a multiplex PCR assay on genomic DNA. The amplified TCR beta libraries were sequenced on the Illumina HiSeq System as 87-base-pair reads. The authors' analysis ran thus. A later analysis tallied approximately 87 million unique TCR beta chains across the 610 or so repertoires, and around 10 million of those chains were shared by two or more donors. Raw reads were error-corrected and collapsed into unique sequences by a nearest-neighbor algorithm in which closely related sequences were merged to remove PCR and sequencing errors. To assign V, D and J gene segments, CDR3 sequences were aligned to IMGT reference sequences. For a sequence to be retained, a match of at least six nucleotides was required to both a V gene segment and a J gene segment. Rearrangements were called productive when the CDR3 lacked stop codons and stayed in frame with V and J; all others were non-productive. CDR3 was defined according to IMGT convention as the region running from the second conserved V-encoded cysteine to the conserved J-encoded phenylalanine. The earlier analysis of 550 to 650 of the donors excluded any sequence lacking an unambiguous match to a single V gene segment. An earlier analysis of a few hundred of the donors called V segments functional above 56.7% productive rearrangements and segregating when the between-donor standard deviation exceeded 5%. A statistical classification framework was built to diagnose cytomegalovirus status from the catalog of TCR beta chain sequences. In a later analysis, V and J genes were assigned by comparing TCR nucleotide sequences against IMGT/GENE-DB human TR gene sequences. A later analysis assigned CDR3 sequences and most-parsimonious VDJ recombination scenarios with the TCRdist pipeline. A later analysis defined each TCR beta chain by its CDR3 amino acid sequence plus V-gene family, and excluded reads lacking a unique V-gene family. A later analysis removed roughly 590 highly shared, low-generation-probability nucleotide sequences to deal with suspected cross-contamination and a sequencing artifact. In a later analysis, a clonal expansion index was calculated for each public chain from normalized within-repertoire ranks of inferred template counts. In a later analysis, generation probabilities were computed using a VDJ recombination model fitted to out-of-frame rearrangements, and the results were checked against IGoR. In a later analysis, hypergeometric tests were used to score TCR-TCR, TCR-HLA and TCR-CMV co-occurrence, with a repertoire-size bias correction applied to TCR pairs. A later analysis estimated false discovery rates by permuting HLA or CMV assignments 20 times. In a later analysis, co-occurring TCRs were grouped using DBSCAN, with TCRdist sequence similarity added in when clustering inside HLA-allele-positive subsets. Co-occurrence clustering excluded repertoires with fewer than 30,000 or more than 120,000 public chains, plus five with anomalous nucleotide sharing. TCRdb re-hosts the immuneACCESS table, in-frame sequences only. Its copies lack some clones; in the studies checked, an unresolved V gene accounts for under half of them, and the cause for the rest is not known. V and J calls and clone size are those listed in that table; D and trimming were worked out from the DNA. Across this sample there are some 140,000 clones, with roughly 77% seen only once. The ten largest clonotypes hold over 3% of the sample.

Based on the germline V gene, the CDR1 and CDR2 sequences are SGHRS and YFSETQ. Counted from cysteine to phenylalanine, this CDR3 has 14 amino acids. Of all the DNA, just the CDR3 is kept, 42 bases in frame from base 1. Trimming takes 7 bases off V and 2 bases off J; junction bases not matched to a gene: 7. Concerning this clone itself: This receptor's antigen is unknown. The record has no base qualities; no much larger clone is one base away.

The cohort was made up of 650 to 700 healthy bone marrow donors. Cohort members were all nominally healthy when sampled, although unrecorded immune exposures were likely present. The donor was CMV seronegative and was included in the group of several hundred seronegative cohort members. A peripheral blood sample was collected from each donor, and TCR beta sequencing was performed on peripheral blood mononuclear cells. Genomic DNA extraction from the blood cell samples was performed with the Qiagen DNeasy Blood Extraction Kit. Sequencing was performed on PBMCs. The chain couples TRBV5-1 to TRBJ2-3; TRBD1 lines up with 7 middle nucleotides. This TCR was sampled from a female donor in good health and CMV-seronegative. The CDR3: CASARQGVTDTQYF. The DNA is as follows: TGCGCCAGCGCGAGACAGGGTGTCACAGATACGCAGTATTTT.